The entry below gives a single TCR beta chain sequence along with its context. TCRdb's table, derived via immunoSEQ multiplex PCR, lists solely in-frame clones and lacks some. Among 120,000 to 150,000 clones listed, 80% to 90% were seen once. This record belongs to a study of blood T cell repertoires in COVID-19. For the study at large: Sites in the United States, Italy and Spain provided acute and convalescent COVID-19 samples. T cells, B-cell-depleted T cells, or PBMCs supplied cDNA or gDNA.

The receptor was derived from a woman aged 50 to 65 with active or convalescent COVID-19. Sequenced input: peripheral blood.

The DNA of the CDR3 is TGTGCCAGCTGTTCCTACGACAGGGGCACTGAAGCTTTCTTT. Its translation: CASCSYDRGTEAFF. The V call is TRBV2, the J call TRBJ1-1, with TRBD1 matching 8 bases. J gave up 4 bases and V 8 bases, and 9 bases lay outside the gene matches. The CDR3 length is 14 residues. Germline values: CDR1 SNHLY, CDR2 FYNNEI.